A selection of T cell receptor beta chains follows, all from one sample in a study of T cells in Graves' hyperthyroidism and ophthalmopathy. From the multiplex PCR reads, TCRdb called clonotypes with MiXCR, one entry per CDR3 protein. In the table there are over 500,000 distinct CDR3 sequences, more than 15% of which are singletons. The sequenced material came from blood. These receptors all stem from a young woman with Graves' ophthalmopathy. Each CDR3 is given with its conserved first and last residue. A D gene is named only where the DNA matches it firmly. Not every row has a clone size; where given, it reads once, few, many or a size class.

D gene | J gene | V gene | clone size | CDR3 DNA | CDR3 protein
NA | TRBJ1-1 | TRBV27 | many | TGTGCCAGCGGCTTGAACCCTGGGAACACTGAAGCTTTCTTT | CASGLNPGNTEAFF
TRBD2 | TRBJ2-1 | TRBV25-1 | many | TGTGCCAGCAGATCATCCGGGACTAGCGGGAGGCTTATCCGTAACAATGAGCAGTTCTTC | CASRSSGTSGRLIRNNEQFF
NA | TRBJ1-2 | TRBV28 | many | TGTGCCAGCAGTTTATTCGGCGCGAACTATGGCTACACCTTC | CASSLFGANYGYTF
TRBD1 | TRBJ1-1 | TRBV10-2 | once | TGCGCCAGCAGGGATTTGACAGGGTTTGTCGCTGAAGCTTTCTTT | CASRDLTGFVAEAFF
TRBD2 | TRBJ2-7 | TRBV7-8 | many | TGTGCCAGCAGCCCCAGCGGGAGCGAACACGAGCAGTACTTC | CASSPSGSEHEQYF
TRBD2 | TRBJ2-3 | TRBV7-9 | many | TGTGCCAGCAGCCCTAGCGGGAGGCATCCAGATACGCAGTATTTT | CASSPSGRHPDTQYF
TRBD2 | TRBJ2-3 | TRBV3-1 | many | TGTGCCAGCAGCCGATCGGGACTAGATAGGCAGTATTTT | CASSRSGLDRQYF
TRBD1 | TRBJ2-2 | TRBV7-3 | NA | TGTGCCAGCAGCTTACAGGACAGGGGTCCCACCGGGGAGCTGTTTTTT | CASSLQDRGPTGELFF
NA | TRBJ1-4 | TRBV28 | many | TGTGCCAGCAGCCGAGCCACAGGAGAAAAACTGTTTTTT | CASSRATGEKLFF
TRBD2 | TRBJ2-2 | TRBV20-1 | NA | TGCAGTGCTAGAGTTTCACTAGCGGCGAACACCGGGGAGCTGTTTTTT | CSARVSLAANTGELFF
TRBD1 | TRBJ2-7 | TRBV11-3 | many | TGTGCCAGCAGCGAGGGGCTGACAGGGGCGTACGAGCAGTACTTC | CASSEGLTGAYEQYF
NA | TRBJ2-2 | TRBV6-1 | many | TGTGCCAGCAGTGAAGGCAGGGCGCCCACCGGGGAGCTGTTTTTT | CASSEGRAPTGELFF
NA | TRBJ2-2 | TRBV6-5 | NA | TGTGCCAGCAGTTTCGGATCGGGGGGCCCGAGCACCGGGGAGCTGTTTTTT | CASSFGSGGPSTGELFF
TRBD2 | TRBJ2-3 | TRBV5-5 | NA | TGTGCCAGCAGCCCAGGACTAGCGAGCACAGATACGCAGTATTTT | CASSPGLASTDTQYF
NA | TRBJ1-4 | TRBV7-6 | NA | TGTGCCCCGCCTAGTCTCCGCCACCGGGAAGGGGAAAAACTGTTTTTT | CAPPSLRHREGEKLFF
TRBD2 | TRBJ2-1 | TRBV2 | NA | TGTGCCATCAGTGAGCGGGAGACTTCCGCCTACAATGAGCAGTTCTTC | CAISERETSAYNEQFF
TRBD2 | TRBJ2-1 | TRBV5-1 | NA | TGCGCCAGCGGCCGGGCGGGAGGGACCTACAATGAGCAGTTCTTC | CASGRAGGTYNEQFF
NA | TRBJ2-2 | TRBV7-3 | NA | TGTGCCAGCAGCTCCCTCGGATTGAACACCGGGGAGCTGTTTTTT | CASSSLGLNTGELFF
TRBD1 | TRBJ1-1 | TRBV13 | many | TGTGCCAGCAGCCTCCGGGACAGGGGTTGGGCTGAAGCTTTCTTT | CASSLRDRGWAEAFF
NA | TRBJ2-5 | TRBV28 | many | TGTGCCAGCAGTTTACGGACTGGCGAGGAGACCCAGTACTTC | CASSLRTGEETQYF
TRBD1 | TRBJ2-3 | TRBV5-8 | NA | TGTGCCAGCAGCCAGACAGGGGGCGGAATGGATACGCAGTATTTT | CASSQTGGGMDTQYF
NA | TRBJ2-1 | TRBV6-2/TRBV6-3 | many | TGTGCCAGCAGAGTCTGGACTTCAAACGAGCAGTTCTTC | CASRVWTSNEQFF
TRBD1 | TRBJ2-7 | TRBV10-3 | many | TGTGCCATCAGTGAGTTGGGACAGGGGGCTTCCTACGAGCAGTACTTC | CAISELGQGASYEQYF
NA | TRBJ1-3 | TRBV7-2 | few | TGTGCCAGCAGCCACCGTGGGAACACCATATATTTT | CASSHRGNTIYF
NA | TRBJ2-7 | TRBV13 | NA | TGTGCCAGCAGCCCTAATATAGGGGGGAACTCAAACCACTACGAGCAGTACTTC | CASSPNIGGNSNHYEQYF
TRBD2 | TRBJ2-1 | TRBV11-2 | many | TGTGCCAGCAGCTTAGCTTCTAGCGGGGGGGCAGTCTACAATGAGCAGTTCTTC | CASSLASSGGAVYNEQFF
NA | TRBJ2-2 | TRBV10-3 | NA | TGTGCCACCGCCATTACGGGCGGGAACACCGGGGAGCTGTTTTTT | CATAITGGNTGELFF
NA | TRBJ1-2 | TRBV6-1 | few | TGTGCCAGCAGTCCAGCGAGGGGCTATGGCTACACCTTC | CASSPARGYGYTF
NA | TRBJ1-2 | TRBV30 | many | TGTGCCTGGAGTCCGGGTTCCTATGGCTACACCTTC | CAWSPGSYGYTF
NA | TRBJ2-3 | TRBV20-1 | few | TGCAGTGCTAGAGGCGAGGAAGGGCAGACAGATACGCAGTATTTT | CSARGEEGQTDTQYF
NA | TRBJ2-1 | TRBV20-1 | NA | TGCAGTGCTAGTAGGGGGTTTGTGGGGGATCTAGGAAATGAGCAGTTCTTC | CSASRGFVGDLGNEQFF
NA | TRBJ1-2 | TRBV27 | NA | TGTGCCAGCAGTTTGTCTATCGGGTTTTCTAGTGGCTACACCTTC | CASSLSIGFSSGYTF
TRBD2 | TRBJ2-3 | TRBV4-1 | NA | TGCGCCAGCAGCCAAGCCCTAGCGGGAGGATTCACAGATACGCAGTATTTT | CASSQALAGGFTDTQYF
NA | TRBJ1-2 | TRBV6-1 | few | TGTGCCAGCGAAGGCCCCTATGGCTACACCTTC | CASEGPYGYTF
NA | TRBJ2-7 | TRBV24-1 | many | TGTGCCACCAGTGACGCAGGGCGCGAGCAGTACTTC | CATSDAGREQYF
NA | TRBJ1-1 | TRBV27 | many | TGTGCCAGCAGTTGGGGAACCGACACTGAAGCTTTCTTT | CASSWGTDTEAFF
TRBD1 | TRBJ1-2 | TRBV20-1 | many | TGCAGTGCCCCGACAGGGCGAGGCTATGGCTACACCTTC | CSAPTGRGYGYTF
NA | TRBJ1-2 | TRBV4-1 | NA | TGCGCCAGCAGCCCACAGACCACGGGTGGCTACACCTTC | CASSPQTTGGYTF
NA | TRBJ1-5 | TRBV28 | NA | TGTGCCAGCAGTCCAACAGGAAGGCATCAGCCCCAGCATTTT | CASSPTGRHQPQHF
NA | TRBJ1-5 | TRBV10-3 | few | TGTGCCATCAGCCCGCGGGGTAGCAATCAGCCCCAGCATTTT | CAISPRGSNQPQHF
TRBD1 | TRBJ2-3 | TRBV2 | many | TGTGCCAGCAGTGAGCTTCCCAGGGGGTTGACAGATACGCAGTATTTT | CASSELPRGLTDTQYF
NA | TRBJ1-2 | TRBV5-5 | NA | TGTGCCAGCAGCTTGGACAGGGTCTACTATGGCTACACCTTC | CASSLDRVYYGYTF
NA | TRBJ1-6 | TRBV30 | few | TGTGCCTGGACTCGCCCCAGGCAGGGGCATAATTCACCCCTCCACTTT | CAWTRPRQGHNSPLHF
NA | TRBJ2-1 | TRBV7-6 | many | TGTGCCAGCAGCCTATTCTACAGGATAGCCTACAATGAGCAGTTCTTC | CASSLFYRIAYNEQFF
NA | TRBJ1-2 | TRBV24-1 | many | TGTGCCACCAGTGATCCCGGGACAAGGCTAAATGGCTACACCTTC | CATSDPGTRLNGYTF
NA | TRBJ2-1 | TRBV20-1 | few | TGCAGTGCCACATGGGTGGGTAACAATGAGCAGTTCTTC | CSATWVGNNEQFF
NA | TRBJ2-5 | TRBV20-1 | many | TGCAGTGCCAAAGCCCCTCCCGGGGAGACCCAGTACTTC | CSAKAPPGETQYF
TRBD1 | TRBJ1-1 | TRBV18 | many | TGTGCCAGCTCACAGGTGACAGGGGGCGGAACTGAAGCTTTCTTT | CASSQVTGGGTEAFF
NA | TRBJ1-1 | TRBV25-1 | few | TGTGCCAGCAGTGAATGGGGGATGGAAGCTTTCTTT | CASSEWGMEAFF
TRBD2 | TRBJ2-4 | TRBV11-1 | NA | TGTGCCAGCAGCCACACCAACGTTCCTAGCGGGCTTAAAAACATTCAGTACTTC | CASSHTNVPSGLKNIQYF
NA | TRBJ1-5 | TRBV28 | many | TGTGCCAGCAGTTTAACCCCGGTGGGCAATCAGCCCCAGCATTTT | CASSLTPVGNQPQHF
NA | TRBJ1-5 | TRBV28 | few | TGTGCCAGCAGTCCCCCGACATTTCGGGATAGCAATCAGCCCCAGCATTTT | CASSPPTFRDSNQPQHF
TRBD1 | TRBJ2-1 | TRBV20-1 | NA | TGCAGTGCTATTCATCGATGGGACAGGGCCAAGGACAATGAGCAGTTCTTC | CSAIHRWDRAKDNEQFF
NA | TRBJ2-7 | TRBV15 | NA | TGTGCCACCAGCAGAGGAGGGACTGCCTCCTACGAGCAGTACTTC | CATSRGGTASYEQYF
NA | TRBJ2-2 | TRBV7-9 | NA | TGTGCCAGCAGCTACTTTAGCGTGACCGGGGAGCTGTTTTTT | CASSYFSVTGELFF
TRBD2 | TRBJ2-1 | TRBV7-9 | NA | TGTGCCAGCAGCCCCCTCGGGGGTGGACTAGCGGGAGGTGGTGAGCAGTTCTTC | CASSPLGGGLAGGGEQFF
NA | TRBJ1-1 | TRBV20-1 | few | TGCAGTGCTAGGGATATTGGTACTGAAGCTTTCTTT | CSARDIGTEAFF
TRBD2 | TRBJ2-3 | TRBV19 | few | TGTGCCAGTAGTATTGTACTAGCGGGAGGTCAAGATACGCAGTATTTT | CASSIVLAGGQDTQYF
TRBD1 | TRBJ2-7 | TRBV5-6 | NA | TGTGCCAGCAGGTTCGGACAGGGGTACGAGCAGTACTTC | CASRFGQGYEQYF